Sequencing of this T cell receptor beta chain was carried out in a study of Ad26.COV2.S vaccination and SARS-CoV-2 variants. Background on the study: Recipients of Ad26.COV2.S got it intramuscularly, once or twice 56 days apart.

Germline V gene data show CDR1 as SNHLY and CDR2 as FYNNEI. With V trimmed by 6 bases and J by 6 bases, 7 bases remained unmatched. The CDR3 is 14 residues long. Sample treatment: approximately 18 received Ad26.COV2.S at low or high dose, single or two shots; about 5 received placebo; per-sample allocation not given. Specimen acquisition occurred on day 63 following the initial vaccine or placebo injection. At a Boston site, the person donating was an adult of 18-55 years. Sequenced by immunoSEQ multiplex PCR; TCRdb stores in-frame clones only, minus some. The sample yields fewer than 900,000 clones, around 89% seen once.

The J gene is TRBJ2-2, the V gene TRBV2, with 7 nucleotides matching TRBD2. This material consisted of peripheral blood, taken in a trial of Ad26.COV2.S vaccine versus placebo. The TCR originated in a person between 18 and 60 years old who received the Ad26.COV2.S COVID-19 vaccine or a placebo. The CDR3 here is CASRRLASAGELFF. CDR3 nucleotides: TGTGCCAGCAGGAGACTAGCATCGGCCGGGGAGCTGTTTTTT.